This TCR beta chain is drawn from a study of T-cell reconstitution after alpha-beta-depleted transplantation in children. Study observations and caveats: Several hundred rapidly expanded clones from non-depleted graft cells reportedly supplied alpha-beta T cells about two months post-transplant. Day-60 TCRbeta diversity that was high in some patients was derived from surviving recipient T cells and thymic progenitors.

A few counts support this clonotype. The antigen remains unidentified. The authors prepared the TCRbeta library with unique molecular identifiers. TCRdb called the PCR reads again in MiXCR, with one record for every CDR3 protein. The sample gives around 960,000 distinct CDR3 sequences, about 26% of which show up once; about 28% is in the top ten. V lost 8 bases, J lost 2 bases, and 13 bases lay in between. Germline loops: CDR1 MNHEY, CDR2 SVGEGT. The CDR3 loop spans 13 amino acids. This receptor was obtained from a boy under two years old who had a stem cell transplant for SCID, so the T cells may come from the graft donor. Specimen: PBMCs, mostly from graft donor cells, collected 360 days after TCRalphabeta/CD19-depleted stem cell transplant. The rearrangement joins TRBV6-2 or TRBV6-3 to TRBJ2-7, with D maybe TRBD2 (6 bases). CDR3 in amino acids: CASCPRLAYEQYF. CDR3 coding DNA: TGTGCCAGCTGCCCGAGACTAGCCTACGAGCAGTACTTC.